Each of the 13 T cell receptor beta chains below was sequenced from the same sample in a study of T cell responses to AZD1222 COVID-19 vaccine. The method was immunoSEQ multiplex PCR; TCRdb's version includes in-frame clones alone and lacks a portion of them. The sample lists 100,000 to 150,000 clones; 80% to 90% were seen once. The specimen was peripheral blood, collected on day 0 of AZD1222 vaccination. The receptors originated from an adult in good health.

The CDR3 nucleotides read TGTGCCAGTAGAGTCCAATGGGGGAGCAATCAGCCCCAGCATTTT. It yields the protein CASRVQWGSNQPQHF. The chain joins TRBV19 to TRBJ1-5; D might be TRBD1 (5 bases). The CDR3 is 15 residues long. Germline loops: CDR1 LNHDA, CDR2 SQIVND (reference sequence). V lost 6 bases to trimming and J lost 1 base, with 13 bases between them.

The genes are TRBV6-5 and TRBJ1-3, with 7 bases lining up with TRBD1. V shed 6 bases, J shed 2 bases, and the junction held 4 bases outside the gene matches. This CDR3 region has 14 residues. The germline V gene has CDR1 MNHEY and CDR2 SVGAGI. CDR3: CASRNQGAGNTIYF. DNA for the CDR3: TGTGCCAGCAGGAACCAGGGGGCTGGAAACACCATATATTTT.

V usage is TRBV19 and J usage is TRBJ1-2; 10 bases are a match to TRBD1. The trim removed 6 bases at V and 4 bases at J, leaving 2 bases unmatched. CDR1 and CDR2 from the germline V gene are LNHDA and SQIVND (reference sequence). The CDR3 is 13 residues long. CDR3 loop: CASRGQGTYGYTF. The CDR3 nucleotides are TGTGCCAGTAGGGGACAGGGGACCTATGGCTACACCTTC.

The rearrangement uses TRBV7-2 and TRBJ1-1; the match to TRBD1 covers 8 bases. CDR1 SGHTA and CDR2 FQGNSA come from the germline V gene. This CDR3 spans 14 amino acids. V was clipped by 3 bases and J by 5 bases; unmatched bases: 5. The CDR3 DNA is TGTGCCAGCAGCTTGGGACAGGCCTATACTGAAGCTTTCTTT. Its translation: CASSLGQAYTEAFF. Supplemented by reference TRBV7-2 and TRBJ1-1, the full variable domain reads GAGVSQSPSNKVTEKGKDVELRCDPISGHTALYWYRQSLGQGLEFLIYFQGNSAPDKSGLPSDRFSAERTGGSVSTLTIQRTQQEDSAVYLCASSLGQAYTEAFFGQGTRLTVV.

This chain links TRBV30 with TRBJ1-1, with 7 bases lining up with TRBD1. The CDR3 has 12 amino acids. Looked up from germline, CDR1 is GTSNPN and CDR2 is SVGIG (reference sequence). V trimming: 4 bases; J trimming: 4 bases; junction bases outside the gene matches: 3. The CDR3 sequence is CAWNRGSTEAFF. The CDR3 DNA sequence: TGTGCCTGGAACAGGGGATCCACTGAAGCTTTCTTT.

This chain connects TRBV6-5 to TRBJ1-1; D is unresolved. Germline-derived CDR1 and CDR2 are MNHEY and SVGAGI. The CDR3 consists of 13 residues. Trimming left V 7 bases short and J 3 bases short, with 12 bases between. This chain's CDR3 is CASKATPYTEAFF. In DNA form, the CDR3 reads TGTGCCAGCAAGGCCACACCGTACACTGAAGCTTTCTTT.

This clone was observed a single time. The J gene is TRBJ2-1, the V gene TRBV19, with 7 bases matching TRBD1. The CDR3 has 13 residues. Losses at the gene ends were 5 bases for V and 11 bases for J; bases not matched to a gene: 9. The germline V gene encodes CDR1 LNHDA and CDR2 SQIVND (reference sequence). In DNA, the CDR3 is TGTGCCAGTAGTGGGACAGAAGAATCCAAGCAGTTCTTC. This encodes CASSGTEESKQFF.

V and J are TRBV9 and TRBJ2-1; 10 nucleotides agree with TRBD2. The CDR3 extends over 15 amino acids. CDR1 is SGDLS, CDR2 YYNGEE, per germline. The J segment lost 0 bases and the V segment lost 4 bases, leaving 1 base of the junction unmatched. CDR3 loop: CASSPSGSSYNEQFF. The CDR3 DNA reads as TGTGCCAGCAGCCCTAGCGGGAGCTCCTACAATGAGCAGTTCTTC.

This clone was found once. The chain employs TRBV15 and TRBJ1-2, with unresolved D. Trimming took off 5 bases at V and 5 bases at J, with 9 bases between the two ends. CDR1 is LNHNV, CDR2 YYDKDF, per germline (reference sequence). CDR3 length: 12 residues. This CDR3 reads CATSSVKYGYTF. Here the CDR3 DNA reads TGTGCCACCAGCTCCGTGAAGTATGGCTACACCTTC.

The chain carries TRBV10-3 and TRBJ1-6; TRBD1 might be the D (5 bases). The germline V gene encodes CDR1 ENHRY and CDR2 SYGVKD. The CDR3 totals 12 residues. Trimming took 4 bases from V and 9 from J, leaving 7 bases between them. For the CDR3, the DNA is TGTGCCATCAGTGGGGGGGGTTCACCCCTCCACTTT. Its protein product is CAISGGGSPLHF.

The chain links TRBV21-1 to TRBJ2-1; TRBD2, the D gene given by the table, was not confirmed from the DNA. TRBV21-1 is flagged as a pseudogene. This CDR3 has 14 residues. The CDR3 DNA sequence: TGTGCCAGCAGCAAAGGTGGGGGGGTCCATGAGCAGTTCTTC. Its protein product is CASSKGGGVHEQFF.

This chain connects TRBV4-2 to TRBJ2-7, with D possibly matching TRBD2 (5 bases). V shed 1 base and J shed 0 bases, with 7 bases lying between them. The CDR3 is 14 amino acids. Germline CDR1 LGHNA, CDR2 YNFKEQ. CDR3 sequence reads: CASSQGLLSYEQYF. In DNA, the CDR3 is TGTGCCAGCAGCCAAGGACTACTCTCCTACGAGCAGTACTTC.

The J gene is TRBJ2-3, the V gene TRBV5-6, with D possibly being TRBD2 (6 bases). The CDR3 loop spans 18 amino acids. V shed 0 bases and J shed 2 bases, with 19 bases lying between them. Germline CDR1 and CDR2: SGHDT and YYEEEE. The CDR3 DNA is TGTGCCAGCAGCTTGGTTCGAGGCCTAGCGTATGACACAGATACGCAGTATTTT. This sequence encodes CASSLVRGLAYDTDTQYF.